Sequencing of this TCR beta chain was carried out in a study of T-cell memory formation after mild COVID-19. 5'RACE with constant-segment primers yielded barcoded, UMI-tagged TCR alpha and TCR beta cDNA libraries. A single record per CDR3 protein comes from TCRdb applying MiXCR to the 5' RACE reads. The sample records just under 150,000 distinct CDR3 sequences, 6% to 7% being singletons. This clonotype has just a few counts. CDR3 length equals 17 residues. Trimming removed 0 bases from V and 4 bases from J; junction bases left unmatched: 12. Germline values: CDR1 DFQATT, CDR2 SNEGSKA (reference sequence).

This chain connects TRBV20-1 to TRBJ2-3; TRBD2 aligns across 8 bases. This clonotype originated in an adult woman who had mild COVID-19 (a few samples of this study predate the infection). Cell type and time point are not known. The material sequenced was PBMCs or a T cell subset sorted from them (not recorded which). This chain's CDR3 is CSARDWKRESSADTQYF. CDR3 nucleotides: TGCAGTGCTAGAGATTGGAAGCGGGAGTCGTCGGCAGATACGCAGTATTTT.